The 31 T cell receptor beta chains below come from one sample, sequenced in a study of blood T cell repertoires in COVID-19. Sequenced by immunoSEQ multiplex PCR; TCRdb stores in-frame clones only, minus some. This sample has over 250,000 clones, with around 87% found just once. Input material: PBMCs or T cells enriched from blood (not recorded which). The origin of the receptors is a woman between 25 and 40 years old who had recovered from COVID-19.

The V gene is TRBV19, the J gene TRBJ1-3; D remains ambiguous. The CDR3 loop spans 12 amino acids. Germline CDR1 is LNHDA and CDR2 is SQIVND (reference sequence). V lost 4 bases and J 9 bases, leaving 10 bases between the germline ends. The chain's CDR3 is CASSTRGPTIYF. The CDR3 DNA reads TGTGCCAGTAGTACTCGAGGCCCCACCATATATTTT.

The chain employs TRBV7-9 and TRBJ1-3; D remains unclear. CDR1 and CDR2 from the germline V gene are SEHNR and FQNEAQ (reference sequence). This CDR3 is 14 amino acids long. Trimming took off 5 bases at V and 6 bases at J, with 14 bases between the two ends. The CDR3 coding sequence is TGTGCCAGCAGCCCTCACCGGGGTATAAACACCATATATTTT. Translated: CASSPHRGINTIYF.

This chain joins TRBV2 and TRBJ1-2; 8 bases are a match to TRBD1. The CDR3 spans 13 residues. Germline V gene sequence: CDR1 SNHLY, CDR2 FYNNEI. J lost 6 bases, V lost 8 bases, and 8 bases had no gene match. This CDR3 reads CASSPETGDGYTF. CDR3 in DNA: TGTGCCAGCTCTCCGGAGACAGGGGATGGCTACACCTTC.

The chain recombines TRBV7-9 with TRBJ1-1, with 9 bases fitting TRBD1. The trim removed 4 bases at V and 10 bases at J, leaving 4 bases unmatched. Germline V gene lookup returns CDR1 SEHNR and CDR2 FQNEAQ (reference sequence). The CDR3 runs to 12 residues. The CDR3 DNA reads TGTGCCAGCAGCTCTGGGACAGGGAGAGCTTTCTTT. It yields the protein CASSSGTGRAFF.

About this clone: Sequence at one end of the junction differs from germline and may be a read error. CDR3 sequence reads: CASSHEDRVESFF. The CDR3 DNA sequence: TGTGCCAGCAGCCACGAGGACAGGGTTGAATCTTTCTTT. The rearrangement uses TRBV14 and TRBJ1-1; 8 positions agree with TRBD1. Per germline, CDR1 SGHDN and CDR2 FVKESK. CDR3 length: 13 residues.

J is TRBJ2-1 and V is TRBV29-1; unclear D gene. The CDR3 runs to 15 residues. Germline V gives CDR1 SQVTM, CDR2 ANQGSEA. Deletions cut 5 bases from V and 2 bases from J, with 16 bases between. Here the CDR3 DNA reads TGCAGCGTTCCCCTCTTCGAGAGTCCCTACAATGAGCAGTTCTTC. This gives the protein CSVPLFESPYNEQFF.

The V and J genes are TRBV6-1 and TRBJ1-2; possible D gene TRBD1, 6 bases. Looked up from germline, CDR1 is MNHNS and CDR2 is SASEGT. Trimming pared 1 base from V and 4 bases from J, leaving 13 bases between. The length of the CDR3 is 15 residues. CDR3 DNA sequence: TGTGCCAGCAGTGAAGTCGGACAGCCCAGCTATGGCTACACCTTC. Translated, it gives CASSEVGQPSYGYTF.

The chain employs TRBV7-8 and TRBJ1-2; weak D call: TRBD1 (6 bases). CDR3 length: 14 amino acids. Germline-derived CDR1 and CDR2 are SGHVS and FQNEAQ. Deletions cut 5 bases from V and 14 bases from J, with 24 bases between. Here the CDR3 reads CASSGTLQGSQVTF. The CDR3 DNA sequence: TGTGCCAGCAGCGGTACTCTCCAGGGGAGTCAGGTGACCTTC.

Here the CDR3 DNA reads TGTGCCAGCAGCCAAGTCAGAGGGGGCGGCGAGCAGTACTTC. Translating gives CASSQVRGGGEQYF. The chain uses TRBV3-1 (or the pseudogene TRBV3-2) and TRBJ2-7, with 7 bases identical to TRBD1. Trimming at V came to 1 base and at J to 6 bases, leaving 6 bases not matched to a gene. There are 14 residues in the CDR3. CDR1 and CDR2 (germline): LGHDT, YNNKEL (reference sequence).

The rearrangement links TRBV10-3 to TRBJ2-3; D is unclear. Germline CDR1 and CDR2: ENHRY and SYGVKD. CDR3 length: 13 amino acids. V gave up 8 bases and J gave up 2 bases, with 11 bases separating them. This CDR3 is CAIGPGTTDTQYF. The CDR3 DNA sequence: TGTGCCATCGGGCCAGGTACCACAGATACGCAGTATTTT.

The V and J genes are TRBV10-3 and TRBJ2-3; 9 nucleotides line up with TRBD1. Germline V gene lookup returns CDR1 ENHRY and CDR2 SYGVKD. The CDR3 consists of 16 residues. V dropped 4 bases and J dropped 3; count of bases not matched to a gene: 8. CDR3 sequence: CAISGKTGGNTDTQYF. The CDR3 nucleotides are TGTGCCATCAGTGGAAAGACAGGGGGAAATACAGATACGCAGTATTTT.

CDR3 DNA sequence: TGTGCCAGCAGCGCCGGGGATAGCACGCAGTATTTT. As protein: CASSAGDSTQYF. V gene TRBV7-9 combines with J gene TRBJ2-3; tentatively, D is TRBD2 (5 bases). The CDR3 loop spans 12 amino acids. V lost 5 bases, J lost 9 bases, and 12 bases lay in between. Germline CDR1 is SEHNR and CDR2 is FQNEAQ (reference sequence).

CDR3 coding DNA: TGTGCCTGGAGGGGGGCGGACAGGCAGGGGGCTGGCTACACCTTC. This translates into CAWRGADRQGAGYTF. This chain joins TRBV30 and TRBJ1-2, with TRBD1 matching 8 bases. This CDR3 is built from 15 residues. The V segment lost 3 bases and the J segment 7 bases; nucleotides outside the gene matches: 13. Germline V gene data show CDR1 as GTSNPN and CDR2 as SVGIG (reference sequence).

CDR3 bases: TGCGCCAGCAGCCAAGGGTGGCAACTAGCGGGGACCTACGAGCAGTACTTC. This gives the protein CASSQGWQLAGTYEQYF. This sequence joins TRBV4-1 and TRBJ2-7; 10 bases map to TRBD2. This CDR3 comprises 17 residues. After removal of 1 base from V and 2 bases from J, the junction contained 8 bases not matched to a gene. Germline V CDR1 and CDR2: MGHRA, YSYEKL.

This rearrangement joins TRBV7-6 to TRBJ2-2; the match to TRBD1 covers 7 bases. The germline gives CDR1 SGHVS, CDR2 FNYEAQ. V lost 0 bases, J lost 5 bases, and 3 bases stayed unmatched. The CDR3 has 15 amino acids. CDR3 sequence reads: CASSLARTGTGELFF. For the CDR3, the DNA is TGTGCCAGCAGCTTAGCCAGGACAGGTACCGGGGAGCTGTTTTTT. Full variable domain (outside the CDR3, taken from reference TRBV7-6 and TRBJ2-2): GAGVSQSPRYKVTKRGQDVALRCDPISGHVSLYWYRQALGQGPEFLTYFNYEAQQDKSGLPNDRFSAERPEGSISTLTIQRTEQRDSAMYRCASSLARTGTGELFFGEGSRLTVL.

About this clone: This sequence may be a read error, since a much larger clone differs from it by one base. This sample also contains other DNA sequences that code for the same CDR3. This sequence joins TRBV5-4 and TRBJ2-7, with TRBD1 matching 7 bases. Per germline, CDR1 SGHNT and CDR2 YYREEE (reference sequence). The V gene end was trimmed by 4 bases and the J gene end by 1 base; junction bases not matched to a gene: 2. The CDR3 sequence is 13 residues long. CDR3 sequence: CASSPGQSYEQYF. Here the CDR3 DNA reads TGTGCCAGCAGCCCGGGACAGTCCTACGAGCAGTACTTC.

V usage is TRBV7-2 and J usage is TRBJ2-3; D is ambiguous. This CDR3 is 14 amino acids long. CDR1 and CDR2 (germline): SGHTA, FQGNSA. With 2 bases removed from V and 4 bases from J, the gap between germline ends came to 10 bases. This CDR3 reads CASSLFAGSDTQYF. The CDR3 coding sequence is TGTGCCAGCAGCTTATTTGCAGGTTCAGATACGCAGTATTTT.

This chain links TRBV15 with TRBJ1-2, with TRBD1 matching 7 bases. V gave up 2 bases and J gave up 9 bases; unmatched junction bases: 15. The CDR3 covers 16 residues. Germline loops: CDR1 LNHNV, CDR2 YYDKDF (reference sequence). For the CDR3, the DNA is TGTGCCACCAGCAGACCATCTACAGGGGACCTGTCTAGCTACACCTTC. It encodes CATSRPSTGDLSSYTF.

J is TRBJ2-1 and V is TRBV6-4, with D perhaps TRBD1 (6 bases). Germline CDR1 MRHNA, CDR2 SNTAGT. CDR3 size: 15 residues. V dropped 4 bases and J dropped 7 bases, with 17 bases sitting between them. CDR3 protein: CASSGIGGLGNEQFF. The CDR3 nucleotides are TGTGCCAGCAGTGGTATAGGGGGTTTGGGGAATGAGCAGTTCTTC.

This clone was found once. The J gene is TRBJ1-3, the V gene TRBV5-4; TRBD1 might be the D (6 bases). The CDR3 runs 17 residues. The germline V gene encodes CDR1 SGHNT and CDR2 YYREEE (reference sequence). The ends were cut back, 4 bases at V and 0 bases at J, with 17 bases in the middle. The CDR3 DNA sequence: TGTGCCAGCAGCCTTGGGGGCTCGATCAGCTCTGGAAACACCATATATTTT. Translated: CASSLGGSISSGNTIYF.

The chain uses TRBV4-1 and TRBJ2-6; no clear D gene. The CDR3 has 14 residues. V was clipped by 5 bases and J by 2 bases, with 7 bases between them. Germline loops: CDR1 MGHRA, CDR2 YSYEKL. The CDR3 nucleotides are TGCGCCAGCAGCGGAGAGACTGGGGCCAACGTCCTGACTTTC. This sequence encodes CASSGETGANVLTF.

V and J are TRBV27 and TRBJ2-7; 8 positions agree with TRBD1. V lost 4 bases to trimming and J lost 5 bases; unmatched junction nucleotides: 7. This CDR3 comprises 14 residues. Germline values: CDR1 MNHEY, CDR2 SMNVEV (reference sequence). The CDR3 region is CASSWTGSFHEQYF. The CDR3 DNA reads TGTGCCAGCAGTTGGACAGGGAGTTTCCACGAGCAGTACTTC.

The V gene is TRBV19, the J gene TRBJ1-3; D remains unclear. V was trimmed by 6 bases and J by 2 bases, leaving 17 bases between them. CDR3 length equals 16 residues. Germline CDR1 reads LNHDA; CDR2 reads SQIVND (reference sequence). CDR3 nucleotide sequence: TGTGCCAGTAGCCACGCTGGACGGGAAGCTGGAAACACCATATATTTT. Encoded protein: CASSHAGREAGNTIYF. Full variable domain (outside the CDR3, taken from reference TRBV19 and TRBJ1-3): DGGITQSPKYLFRKEGQNVTLSCEQNLNHDAMYWYRQDPGQGLRLIYYSQIVNDFQKGDIAEGYSVSREKKESFPLTVTSAQKNPTAFYLCASSHAGREAGNTIYFGEGSWLTVV.

The CDR3 reads CASSFGVYGYTF. CDR3 in DNA: TGTGCCAGCAGTTTCGGGGTATATGGCTACACCTTC. The chain joins TRBV12-3 or TRBV12-4 to TRBJ1-2; D is uncertain. This CDR3 has 12 amino acids. Deletions cut 3 bases from V and 5 bases from J, with 7 bases between.

This chain uses TRBV6-5 with TRBJ1-1; D is unresolved. The germline gives CDR1 MNHEY, CDR2 SVGAGI. The CDR3 length is 15 residues. Trimming stripped 3 bases from V and 4 bases from J, with 15 bases between. The CDR3 sequence: CASSYLAEFTTEAFF. DNA of the CDR3: TGTGCCAGCAGTTATCTGGCGGAGTTTACCACTGAAGCTTTCTTT.

The gene calls are TRBV7-2 and TRBJ2-3, with 8 bases fitting TRBD1. The trim removed 1 base at V and 4 bases at J, leaving 10 bases unmatched. Germline assignment: CDR1 SGHTA and CDR2 FQGNSA. This CDR3 comprises 17 residues. The CDR3 here is CASSLVSVDRAADTQYF. The CDR3 DNA follows: TGTGCCAGCAGCTTAGTGTCCGTGGACAGGGCCGCAGATACGCAGTATTTT.

The chain is built from TRBV28 and TRBJ1-1; no firm D call. The germline CDR1 and CDR2 sequences are MDHEN and SYDVKM. V gave up 9 bases and J gave up 0 bases, with 11 bases separating them. The CDR3 runs to 13 residues. CDR3 in amino acids: CASLLSMNTEAFF. DNA for the CDR3: TGTGCCAGTCTTCTTAGCATGAACACTGAAGCTTTCTTT. Full variable domain (rest looked up from reference TRBV28 and TRBJ1-1): DVKVTQSSRYLVKRTGEKVFLECVQDMDHENMFWYRQDPGLGLRLIYFSYDVKMKEKGDIPEGYSVSREKKERFSLILESASTNQTSMYLCASLLSMNTEAFFGQGTRLTVV.

This clone was picked up a small number of times. The V and J genes are TRBV5-4 and TRBJ2-2; 10 bases are shared with TRBD2. The germline V gene has CDR1 SGHNT and CDR2 YYREEE (reference sequence). The CDR3 spans 17 residues. Trimming removed 0 bases from V and 3 bases from J; junction bases left unmatched: 5. The CDR3 loop reads CASSLERGGVDTGELFF. CDR3 bases: TGTGCCAGCAGCTTGGAGCGGGGGGGCGTAGACACCGGGGAGCTGTTTTTT.

To note about this clone: A read error may account for a junction end that differs from germline. The rearrangement links TRBV12-5 to TRBJ2-4, with TRBD1 matching 9 bases. Per germline, CDR1 LGHNT and CDR2 FRNRAP. The CDR3 is 11 residues long. CDR3: CASGRGTGSNF. The CDR3 DNA reads as TGTGCTAGTGGTCGAGGGACAGGGTCTAACTTC.

The rearrangement uses TRBV5-1 and TRBJ2-5; D is ambiguous. This CDR3 region has 13 residues. Looked up from germline, CDR1 is SGHRS and CDR2 is YFSETQ. Trimming took 0 bases from V and 4 from J, leaving 7 bases between them. The CDR3 is CASSLAFRETQYF. The CDR3, as DNA: TGCGCCAGCAGCTTGGCCTTCAGAGAGACCCAGTACTTC.

This chain uses TRBV2 with TRBJ1-1; no clear D gene. Germline V gene sequence: CDR1 SNHLY, CDR2 FYNNEI. V was cut by 4 bases and J by 6 bases, with 12 bases left in between. This CDR3 spans 13 amino acids. CDR3 DNA sequence: TGTGCCAGCAGTGTTGTAATGGCATCTGAAGCTTTCTTT. Translating it yields CASSVVMASEAFF.